Each of the 26 T cell receptor beta chains below was sequenced from the same sample in a study of T-cell memory formation after mild COVID-19. TCRdb called the 5' RACE reads again in MiXCR, with one record for every CDR3 protein. The top ten clones hold around a fifth of a sample with a few hundred thousand distinct CDR3 sequences, more than 13% of them seen once. Specimen: PBMCs or a T cell subset sorted from them (not recorded which). The receptors were gathered from a man aged 18 to 35 who had mild COVID-19 (a few samples of this study predate the infection). Cell type and time point are not known.

The sample holds a few counts of this clonotype. The V call is TRBV12-3 or TRBV12-4, the J call TRBJ2-7; perhaps TRBD1 as D (5 bases). There are 13 residues in the CDR3. Trimming removed 4 bases at V and 6 bases at J, with 13 bases between. Written as DNA, the CDR3 is TGTGCCAGCAGTTCAGGGTCTTTAAGCGAGCAGTACTTC. It is translated as CASSSGSLSEQYF.

The chain recombines TRBV18 with TRBJ1-5, with 7 positions matching TRBD1. Germline V gene lookup returns CDR1 KGHSH and CDR2 LQKENI. This CDR3 comprises 16 residues. V shed 3 bases and J 0 bases; nucleotides not matched to a gene: 5. In DNA, the CDR3 is TGTGCCAGCTCACCGACCGACAGGGTTAGCAATCAGCCCCAGCATTTT. This encodes CASSPTDRVSNQPQHF.

V and J are TRBV6-5 and TRBJ2-5; TRBD2 might be the D (5 bases). The CDR3 has 16 residues. V gave up 0 bases and J gave up 5 bases, with 16 bases separating them. The germline V gene encodes CDR1 MNHEY and CDR2 SVGAGI. The CDR3 nucleotides are TGTGCCAGCAGTTACTCGAATACGGGAAGAGGGGAGACCCAGTACTTC. Encoded protein: CASSYSNTGRGETQYF.

This clonotype was counted a few times. The chain joins TRBV11-2 to TRBJ2-5, with 7 bases aligning to TRBD1. Germline V gene lookup returns CDR1 SGHAT and CDR2 FQNNGV. CDR3 length equals 16 residues. The V and J ends lost 2 bases and 3 bases, in that order; junction bases with no gene match: 9. In nucleotides, the CDR3 is TGTGCCAGCAGCTTAAGGCAGGGGGTTTCAAAAGAGACCCAGTACTTC. Translated, it gives CASSLRQGVSKETQYF.

The J gene is TRBJ2-1, the V gene TRBV14; 8 bases align to TRBD2. Germline-derived CDR1 and CDR2 are SGHDN and FVKESK. The CDR3 has 18 amino acids. J was trimmed by 10 bases and V by 1 base; bases with no gene match: 18. CDR3: CASSQARMRSGGAAEQFF. The CDR3 nucleotides are TGTGCCAGCAGCCAAGCTCGGATGCGGAGCGGGGGAGCTGCCGAGCAGTTCTTC.

This clonotype occurred a few times. CDR3 coding DNA: TGCGCCAGCAGCTTCAGAACAGAAGGCTACGAGCAGTACTTC. Protein sequence: CASSFRTEGYEQYF. V is TRBV5-1 and J is TRBJ2-7; D gene unclear. Trimming removed 2 bases at V and 3 bases at J, with 12 bases between. The CDR3 extends over 14 amino acids. Germline V lookup: CDR1 SGHRS, CDR2 YFSETQ. The full variable domain, with the rest looked up from reference TRBV5-1 and TRBJ2-7, is KAGVTQTPRYLIKTRGQQVTLSCSPISGHRSVSWYQQTPGQGLQFLFEYFSETQRNKGNFPGRFSGRQFSNSRSEMNVSTLELGDSALYLCASSFRTEGYEQYFGPGTRLTVT.

This clonotype was picked up a small number of times. The V gene is TRBV19, the J gene TRBJ2-5, with 9 bases matching TRBD2. There are 13 residues in the CDR3. The V and J ends lost 10 bases and 1 base, in that order; junction bases with no gene match: 4. Germline V gene lookup returns CDR1 LNHDA and CDR2 SQIVND (reference sequence). The CDR3 loop reads CATSGTAQETQYF. DNA for the CDR3: TGTGCCACTAGCGGGACAGCCCAAGAGACCCAGTACTTC.

The CDR3 coding sequence is TGTGCCAGCAGCCATCCCCTAGCGGGGGGCACAGATACGCAGTATTTT. This encodes CASSHPLAGGTDTQYF. V and J are TRBV4-2 and TRBJ2-3; TRBD2 matches 10 bases. The V gene's germline CDR1 is LGHNA and CDR2 YNFKEQ. V was pared by 3 bases and J by 1 base, with 4 bases of the junction left unmatched. The CDR3 covers 16 residues.

This clonotype has more than one count but fewer than ten. V and J are TRBV5-1 and TRBJ2-5; 7 bases are shared with TRBD1. Germline assignment: CDR1 SGHRS and CDR2 YFSETQ. The ends lost 4 bases at V and 2 bases at J; junction bases unmatched: 5. This CDR3 region has 14 residues. The CDR3 DNA follows: TGCGCCAGCAGCCCGGGACAGCCGCAAGAGACCCAGTACTTC. Encoded protein: CASSPGQPQETQYF.

V and J are TRBV20-1 and TRBJ1-4; 10 bases line up with TRBD1. The V and J ends lost 0 bases and 7 bases, in that order; junction bases with no gene match: 2. CDR3 length equals 14 residues. Germline lookup yields CDR1 DFQATT and CDR2 SNEGSKA (reference sequence). CDR3 region: CSAREGQGGEKLFF. The CDR3 DNA sequence: TGCAGTGCTAGAGAAGGACAGGGGGGTGAAAAACTGTTTTTT.

A word on this clonotype: One base away lies a much larger clone, so this may be a sequencing read error. V is TRBV5-1 and J is TRBJ2-5, with TRBD1 matching over 8 bases. Trimming took 6 bases from V and 5 from J; bases not matched to a gene: 12. The CDR3 is 15 amino acids. Per the germline V gene, CDR1 is SGHRS and CDR2 is YFSETQ. CDR3 sequence reads: CASNSSTGARETQYF. The CDR3 DNA reads TGCGCCAGCAACTCGTCGACAGGGGCTAGGGAGACCCAGTACTTC.

A few counts support this clonotype. The chain couples TRBV20-1 to TRBJ2-2; 10 bases agree with TRBD1. The J segment lost 6 bases and the V segment lost 0 bases, leaving 4 bases of the junction unmatched. Germline CDR1 reads DFQATT; CDR2 reads SNEGSKA (reference sequence). The CDR3 length is 15 residues. CDR3 nucleotides: TGCAGTGCTAGAGAGGGTGGGACAGGGGCCGGGGAGCTGTTTTTT. This codes for CSAREGGTGAGELFF.

There are a few counts of this clonotype. The chain has TRBV24-1 and TRBJ2-2; D is perhaps TRBD1 or TRBD2 (5 bases each). The CDR3 covers 14 residues. CDR1 is KGHDR and CDR2 is SFDVKD in the germline V gene. V lost 9 bases and J 1 base, leaving 11 bases between the germline ends. CDR3 sequence (DNA): TGTGCCACCCGGGGACGGCTGAACACCGGGGAGCTGTTTTTT. Protein sequence: CATRGRLNTGELFF.

This clonotype came up a few times. The rearrangement joins TRBV11-2 to TRBJ2-7, with 7 bases matching TRBD1. The V gene's germline CDR1 is SGHAT and CDR2 FQNNGV. After removal of 4 bases from V and 5 bases from J, the junction contained 8 bases not matched to a gene. The CDR3 has 14 residues. The CDR3 spells CASSWTGATNEQYF. The CDR3, as DNA: TGTGCCAGCAGCTGGACAGGCGCTACCAACGAGCAGTACTTC.

This clonotype was seen a few times. This chain uses TRBV24-1 with TRBJ2-3; D tentatively reads TRBD1 or TRBD2 (6 bases each). The V and J ends lost 10 bases and 0 bases respectively, with 13 bases between them. Germline CDR1 reads KGHDR; CDR2 reads SFDVKD. The CDR3 runs to 14 residues. In DNA, the CDR3 is TGTGCCACGAGGGGGGCAGGGAGCACAGATACGCAGTATTTT. Translated: CATRGAGSTDTQYF.

This clonotype was counted ten times or more. The CDR3 DNA reads as TGTGCCAGCAGTACCCAGACAGAGAACACTGAAGCTTTCTTT. It specifies CASSTQTENTEAFF. V is TRBV6-5 and J is TRBJ1-1, with TRBD1 as a possible D gene (5 bases). With 5 bases removed from V and 1 base from J, the gap between germline ends came to 11 bases. The CDR3 runs 14 residues. The germline V gene encodes CDR1 MNHEY and CDR2 SVGAGI.

The CDR3 sequence: CASSPLGGASYNEQFF. DNA for the CDR3: TGTGCCAGCAGCCCCTTGGGGGGGGCCTCCTACAATGAGCAGTTCTTC. The chain is built from TRBV11-3 and TRBJ2-1; possibly TRBD2 for D (7 bases). V lost 5 bases, J lost 0 bases, and 14 bases lay in between. In germline, CDR1 is SGHNT, CDR2 YENEEA. CDR3 length: 16 amino acids. The full variable domain, in which reference TRBV11-3 and TRBJ2-1 provide the parts outside the CDR3, is EAGVVQSPRYKIIEKKQPVAFWCNPISGHNTLYWYLQNLGQGPELLIRYENEEAVDDSQLPKDRFSAERLKGVDSTLKIQPAELGDSAVYLCASSPLGGASYNEQFFGPGTRLTVL.

This clonotype was seen more than once but under ten times. The CDR3 is CASSLVLASGGYNEQFF. The DNA of the CDR3 is TGTGCCAGCAGCTTAGTACTGGCTAGCGGGGGCTACAATGAGCAGTTCTTC. V gene TRBV7-8 combines with J gene TRBJ2-1, with 10 bases that match TRBD2. From germline, CDR1 is SGHVS and CDR2 FQNEAQ. The CDR3 length is 17 residues. V was pared by 1 base and J by 3 bases, with 6 bases of the junction left unmatched.

The rearrangement uses TRBV12-5 and TRBJ2-3, with unresolved D. Trimming removed 2 bases from V and 0 bases from J, with 9 bases in between. Germline V CDR1 and CDR2: LGHNT, FRNRAP. The CDR3 consists of 15 residues. CDR3 in amino acids: CASGLPAVSTDTQYF. The CDR3, as DNA: TGTGCTAGTGGTTTGCCGGCGGTGAGCACAGATACGCAGTATTTT. The variable domain in full, with the rest retrieved from reference TRBV12-5 and TRBJ2-3, is DARVTQTPRHKVTEMGQEVTMRCQPILGHNTVFWYRQTMMQGLELLAYFRNRAPLDDSGMPKDRFSAEMPDATLATLKIQPSEPRDSAVYFCASGLPAVSTDTQYFGPGTRLTVL.

This clonotype showed up many times. The V call is TRBV11-2, the J call TRBJ2-2; 7 bases map to TRBD1. The ends lost 6 bases at V and 7 bases at J; junction bases unmatched: 11. CDR3 length equals 15 residues. Germline V lookup: CDR1 SGHAT, CDR2 FQNNGV. CDR3 nucleotides: TGTGCCAGCAGGCATCCGGGGACAGCCCGCGGGGAGCTGTTTTTT. Its protein is CASRHPGTARGELFF.

V and J are TRBV5-4 and TRBJ1-2; D not certain. The germline V and J ends were trimmed by 0 bases and 4 bases, with 7 bases remaining between them. Germline V gene lookup returns CDR1 SGHNT and CDR2 YYREEE (reference sequence). The CDR3 has 13 amino acids. CDR3 protein: CASSLGRPYGYTF. CDR3 nucleotide sequence: TGTGCCAGCAGCTTGGGGCGGCCCTATGGCTACACCTTC. Using reference TRBV5-4 and TRBJ1-2 for the parts outside the CDR3, the full variable domain is ETGVTQSPTHLIKTRGQQVTLRCSSQSGHNTVSWYQQALGQGPQFIFQYYREEENGRGNFPPRFSGLQFPNYSSELNVNALELDDSALYLCASSLGRPYGYTFGSGTRLTVV.

This clonotype came up a few times. This sequence joins TRBV24-1 and TRBJ2-3; the D is unclear. The V end was cut by 2 bases, the J end by 4 bases, with 9 bases between. The CDR3 loop spans 14 amino acids. Germline CDR1 KGHDR, CDR2 SFDVKD. DNA of the CDR3: TGTGCCACCAGTGATTGGGTGGATGCAGATACGCAGTATTTT. Its translation: CATSDWVDADTQYF.

This clonotype was picked up a small number of times. The chain combines TRBV4-3 with TRBJ2-3, with a tentative D call TRBD2 (6 bases). Looked up from germline, CDR1 is LGHNA and CDR2 is YSLEER. Trimming took 0 bases from V and 5 from J, leaving 12 bases between them. This CDR3 contains 15 residues. Written as DNA, the CDR3 is TGCGCCAGCAGCCAAGAGGTCTACGGGAGAGATACGCAGTATTTT. It is translated as CASSQEVYGRDTQYF.

This clonotype was picked up many times. Here the CDR3 DNA reads TGTGCCAGCAGCCAAAACAGGCGACCCTACGAGCAGTACTTC. Amino acid sequence: CASSQNRRPYEQYF. V and J are TRBV7-6 and TRBJ2-7; the D gene is possibly TRBD1 (5 bases). The CDR3 length is 14 residues. V was cut by 5 bases and J by 2 bases, with 13 bases left in between. In germline, CDR1 is SGHVS, CDR2 FNYEAQ.

This clonotype has just a few counts. The J gene is TRBJ2-3, the V gene TRBV20-1; 8 bases are shared with TRBD2. The CDR3 is 14 amino acids. The V and J ends lost 6 bases and 2 bases, in that order; junction bases with no gene match: 7. Germline assignment: CDR1 DFQATT and CDR2 SNEGSKA (reference sequence). The DNA for the CDR3 is TGCAGTGCGAGACTAGCGAGTCCCACAGATACGCAGTATTTT. Protein sequence: CSARLASPTDTQYF.

V and J are TRBV5-1 and TRBJ2-4, with D perhaps assigned TRBD1 or TRBD2 (5 bases each). Trimming cost V 1 base and J 0 bases, with 14 bases left between them. This CDR3 has 17 residues. Germline assignment: CDR1 SGHRS and CDR2 YFSETQ. The CDR3 sequence: CASSLFGADLAKNIQYF. CDR3 nucleotides: TGCGCCAGCAGCTTGTTTGGGGCGGACTTAGCCAAAAACATTCAGTACTTC.